The T cell receptor (beta chain) described here comes from a study of T-cell memory formation after mild COVID-19. Study background: Each donor largely had its own TCR clusters.

In this sample, this clonotype turned up a few times. MiXCR, applied by TCRdb to the 5' RACE reads, yields one record per CDR3 protein. This table holds 540,000 or so distinct CDR3 sequences, over 20% found once. V gave up 4 bases and J gave up 1 base; unmatched junction bases: 3. The CDR3 consists of 14 residues. CDR1 SEHNR and CDR2 FQNEAQ come from the germline V gene (reference sequence). The sequence was obtained from an adult woman who had mild COVID-19 (a few samples of this study predate the infection). Cell type and time point are not known. The chain employs TRBV7-9 and TRBJ1-2, with TRBD1 identical over 7 bases. The sample was PBMCs or a T cell subset sorted from them (not recorded which). The CDR3 sequence: CASSSGQINYGYTF. CDR3 sequence (DNA): TGTGCCAGCAGCTCGGGACAGATTAACTATGGCTACACCTTC.